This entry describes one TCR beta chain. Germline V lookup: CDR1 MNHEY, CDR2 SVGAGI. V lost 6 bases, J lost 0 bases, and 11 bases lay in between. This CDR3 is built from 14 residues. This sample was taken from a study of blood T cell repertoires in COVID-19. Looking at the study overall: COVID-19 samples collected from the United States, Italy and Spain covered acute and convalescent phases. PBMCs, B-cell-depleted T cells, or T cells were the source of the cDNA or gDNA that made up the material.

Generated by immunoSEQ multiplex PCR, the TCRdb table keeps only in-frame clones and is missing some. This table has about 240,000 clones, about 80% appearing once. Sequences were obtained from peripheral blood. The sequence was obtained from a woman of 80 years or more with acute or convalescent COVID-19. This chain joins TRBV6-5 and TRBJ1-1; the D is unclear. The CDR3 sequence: CASRPSGLNTEAFF. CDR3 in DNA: TGTGCCAGCAGACCCAGCGGGTTGAACACTGAAGCTTTCTTT.